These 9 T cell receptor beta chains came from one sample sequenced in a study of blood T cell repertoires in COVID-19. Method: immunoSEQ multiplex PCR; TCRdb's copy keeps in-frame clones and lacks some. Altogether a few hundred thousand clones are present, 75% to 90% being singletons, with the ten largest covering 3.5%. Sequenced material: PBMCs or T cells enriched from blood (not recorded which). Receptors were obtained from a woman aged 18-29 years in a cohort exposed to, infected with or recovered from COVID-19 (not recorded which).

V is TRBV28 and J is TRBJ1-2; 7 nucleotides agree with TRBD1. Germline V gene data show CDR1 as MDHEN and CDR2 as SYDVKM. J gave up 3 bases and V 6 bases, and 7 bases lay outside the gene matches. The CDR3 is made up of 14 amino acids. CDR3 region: CASSSPTGHYGYTF. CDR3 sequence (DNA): TGTGCCAGCAGCTCCCCGACAGGGCACTATGGCTACACCTTC.

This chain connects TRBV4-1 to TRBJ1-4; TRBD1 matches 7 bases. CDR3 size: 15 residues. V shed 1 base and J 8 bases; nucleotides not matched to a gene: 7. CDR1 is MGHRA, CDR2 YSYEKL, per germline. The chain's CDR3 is CASSQVRQGGEKLFF. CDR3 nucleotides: TGCGCCAGCAGCCAAGTCAGACAGGGTGGAGAAAAACTGTTTTTT.

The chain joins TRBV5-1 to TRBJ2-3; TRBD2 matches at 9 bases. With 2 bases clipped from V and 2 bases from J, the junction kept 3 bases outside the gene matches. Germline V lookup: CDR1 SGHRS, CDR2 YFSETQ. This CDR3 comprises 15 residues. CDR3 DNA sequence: TGCGCCAGCAGCTTAGCGGGGGGAATCACAGATACGCAGTATTTT. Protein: CASSLAGGITDTQYF.

CDR3 DNA: TGTGCCAGCAGCGTCAGCGCGGGAAATCAGCCCCAGCATTTT. Residues: CASSVSAGNQPQHF. This rearrangement joins TRBV9 to TRBJ1-5; D is undetermined. V gave up 2 bases and J gave up 4 bases, with 10 bases separating them. The CDR3 is 14 amino acids. Germline V gives CDR1 SGDLS, CDR2 YYNGEE.

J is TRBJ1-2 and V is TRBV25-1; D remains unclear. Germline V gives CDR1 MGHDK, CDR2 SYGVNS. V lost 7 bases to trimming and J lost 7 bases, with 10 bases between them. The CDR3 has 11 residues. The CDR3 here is CASNSGFGYTF. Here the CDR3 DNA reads TGTGCCAGCAATAGTGGTTTTGGCTACACCTTC.

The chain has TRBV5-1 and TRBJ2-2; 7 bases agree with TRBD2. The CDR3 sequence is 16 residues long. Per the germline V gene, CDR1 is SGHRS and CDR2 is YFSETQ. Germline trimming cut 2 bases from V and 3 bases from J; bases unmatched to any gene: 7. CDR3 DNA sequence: TGCGCCAGCAGCTTAGCGGGACCCGGGGACACCGGGGAGCTGTTTTTT. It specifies CASSLAGPGDTGELFF.

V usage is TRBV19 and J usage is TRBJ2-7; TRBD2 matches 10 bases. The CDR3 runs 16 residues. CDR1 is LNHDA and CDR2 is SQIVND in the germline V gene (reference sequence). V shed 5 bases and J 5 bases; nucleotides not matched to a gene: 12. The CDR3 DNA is TGTGCCAGTAGTGGGCTAGCGGGAGACCTCTGGAACGAGCAGTACTTC. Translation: CASSGLAGDLWNEQYF.

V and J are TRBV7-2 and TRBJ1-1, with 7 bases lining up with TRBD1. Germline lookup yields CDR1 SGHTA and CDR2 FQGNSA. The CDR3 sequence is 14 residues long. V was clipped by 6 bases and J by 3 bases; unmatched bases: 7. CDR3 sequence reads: CASSQQGIDTEAFF. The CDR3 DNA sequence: TGTGCCAGCAGTCAACAGGGGATTGACACTGAAGCTTTCTTT. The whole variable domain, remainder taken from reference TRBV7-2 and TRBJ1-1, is GAGVSQSPSNKVTEKGKDVELRCDPISGHTALYWYRQSLGQGLEFLIYFQGNSAPDKSGLPSDRFSAERTGGSVSTLTIQRTQQEDSAVYLCASSQQGIDTEAFFGQGTRLTVV.

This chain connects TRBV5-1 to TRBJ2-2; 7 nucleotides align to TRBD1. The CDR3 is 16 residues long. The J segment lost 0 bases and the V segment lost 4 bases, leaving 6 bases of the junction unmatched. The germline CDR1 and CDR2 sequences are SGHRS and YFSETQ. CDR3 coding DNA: TGCGCCAGCAGCCTCAGACAGGGACCGAACACCGGGGAGCTGTTTTTT. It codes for CASSLRQGPNTGELFF.